A selection of T cell receptor beta chains follows, all from one sample in a study of blood T cell repertoires in COVID-19. Clones were sequenced by immunoSEQ multiplex PCR, and TCRdb holds only the in-frame ones, with some missing. The data contain around 68,000 clones, 75% to 90% of them singletons. Sample: peripheral blood. The receptors originated from a human donor in a cohort sampled during active COVID-19. Both conserved end residues are part of each CDR3. The D gene is left open where the match is weak. Only some rows state a clone size, as once, few, many or a class for expanded clones.

v_call: TRBV11-2
j_call: TRBJ1-5
d_call: TRBD1
clone_size: .
cdr3_nt: TGTGCCAGCAGCCCGGCGGGACAGGTGGGAGGCAATCAGCCCCAGCATTTT
cdr3_aa: CASSPAGQVGGNQPQHF

v_call: TRBV5-6
j_call: TRBJ2-7
d_call: TRBD2
clone_size: .
cdr3_nt: TGTGCCAGCAGCCCGGGGGGTGGGGGTTCCTACGAGCAGTACTTC
cdr3_aa: CASSPGGGGSYEQYF

v_call: TRBV6-6
j_call: TRBJ2-1
d_call: .
clone_size: .
cdr3_nt: TGTGCCAGCAGTACCCAGGGGAAGCAGTTCTTC
cdr3_aa: CASSTQGKQFF

v_call: TRBV5-6
j_call: TRBJ1-1
d_call: .
clone_size: .
cdr3_nt: TGTGCCAGCAGGTTACAGGGAAACGCTGCACTGACTGAAGCTTTCTTT
cdr3_aa: CASRLQGNAALTEAFF

v_call: TRBV9
j_call: TRBJ2-5
d_call: TRBD2
clone_size: .
cdr3_nt: TGTGCCAGCAGACGTAGCGGGGGTGAGACCCAGTACTTC
cdr3_aa: CASRRSGGETQYF

v_call: TRBV16
j_call: TRBJ2-4
d_call: TRBD1
clone_size: .
cdr3_nt: TGTGCCAGCAGCCAATCGGGACAGGGAGAAAACATTCAGTACTTC
cdr3_aa: CASSQSGQGENIQYF

v_call: TRBV2
j_call: TRBJ2-3
d_call: TRBD2
clone_size: once
cdr3_nt: TGTGCCAGCAGTGAACTAGCGGGGGGCACAGATACGCAGTATTTT
cdr3_aa: CASSELAGGTDTQYF

v_call: TRBV29-1
j_call: TRBJ2-3
d_call: TRBD2
clone_size: .
cdr3_nt: TGCAGCGCAGTCCGGACTAGCGGAAACACAGATACGCAGTATTTT
cdr3_aa: CSAVRTSGNTDTQYF

v_call: TRBV6-2/TRBV6-3
j_call: TRBJ2-1
d_call: TRBD1
clone_size: .
cdr3_nt: TGTGCCAGCAGTTACTCAAGGGGGCTCGGCGGAAATGAGCAGTTCTTC
cdr3_aa: CASSYSRGLGGNEQFF

v_call: TRBV5-1
j_call: TRBJ2-1
d_call: .
clone_size: .
cdr3_nt: TGCGCCAGCAGCTTGGCGATACCGGACAGATTAAGGCCCTATGAGCAGTTCTTC
cdr3_aa: CASSLAIPDRLRPYEQFF

v_call: TRBV18
j_call: TRBJ1-3
d_call: .
clone_size: .
cdr3_nt: TGTGCCAGCTCAACGACAGCAACCTCTGGAAACACCATATATTTT
cdr3_aa: CASSTTATSGNTIYF

v_call: TRBV11-3
j_call: TRBJ2-2
d_call: .
clone_size: .
cdr3_nt: TGTGCCAGCAGCCCTTACACCGGGGAGCTGTTTTTT
cdr3_aa: CASSPYTGELFF

v_call: TRBV5-6
j_call: TRBJ1-2
d_call: TRBD1
clone_size: .
cdr3_nt: TGTGCCAGCAGCTTCTCCGGGACAGAAGGCTACACCTTC
cdr3_aa: CASSFSGTEGYTF

v_call: TRBV3-1/TRBV3-2
j_call: TRBJ2-1
d_call: TRBD1
clone_size: .
cdr3_nt: TGTGCCAGCAGCCAAGATTGGGGGACAGACCTTCAGTTCTTC
cdr3_aa: CASSQDWGTDLQFF

v_call: TRBV7-9
j_call: TRBJ2-5
d_call: .
clone_size: .
cdr3_nt: TGTGCCAGCAGCTTAGGAGCCTACCAGGGGCACCAAGAGACCCAGTACTTC
cdr3_aa: CASSLGAYQGHQETQYF

v_call: TRBV11-2
j_call: TRBJ1-1
d_call: TRBD1
clone_size: .
cdr3_nt: TGTGCCAGCAGCAAGCCGGGACAGACACGAGATCTGAACACTGAAGCTTTCTTT
cdr3_aa: CASSKPGQTRDLNTEAFF

v_call: TRBV7-6
j_call: TRBJ1-2
d_call: .
clone_size: .
cdr3_nt: TGTGCCAGCACCAAGTCCCCGCAGGGGCTCGATGGCTACACCTTC
cdr3_aa: CASTKSPQGLDGYTF

v_call: TRBV5-6
j_call: TRBJ2-2
d_call: TRBD1
clone_size: .
cdr3_nt: TGTGCCAGCACCCCTTCAGGGGGCGCCCGCACCGGGGAGCTGTTTTTT
cdr3_aa: CASTPSGGARTGELFF

v_call: TRBV2
j_call: TRBJ1-1
d_call: .
clone_size: once
cdr3_nt: TGTGCCAGCAGTGGACAGATTGAAGCTTTCTTT
cdr3_aa: CASSGQIEAFF

v_call: TRBV5-1
j_call: TRBJ2-1
d_call: TRBD1
clone_size: .
cdr3_nt: TGCGCCAGCAGTTCGGACAGGTTAGGAGGCAATGAGCAGTTCTTC
cdr3_aa: CASSSDRLGGNEQFF

v_call: TRBV19
j_call: TRBJ2-3
d_call: TRBD2
clone_size: .
cdr3_nt: TGTGCCAGTAGTATAGGTGCGGGGGGGACTAAGGATACGCAGTATTTT
cdr3_aa: CASSIGAGGTKDTQYF

v_call: TRBV19
j_call: TRBJ2-2
d_call: .
clone_size: .
cdr3_nt: TGTGCCAGTAGTATTCAGGGTTACACCGGGGAGCTGTTTTTT
cdr3_aa: CASSIQGYTGELFF

v_call: TRBV6-1
j_call: TRBJ1-6
d_call: .
clone_size: .
cdr3_nt: TGTGCCAGCAGTCAAGGAGGTCTCGCTTGGAATTCACCCCTCCACTTT
cdr3_aa: CASSQGGLAWNSPLHF

v_call: TRBV18
j_call: TRBJ2-2
d_call: .
clone_size: .
cdr3_nt: TGTGCCAGCTCACCAATCCAGGCAGGGAACGCCGGGGAGCTGTTTTTT
cdr3_aa: CASSPIQAGNAGELFF

v_call: TRBV6-5
j_call: TRBJ1-4
d_call: .
clone_size: .
cdr3_nt: TGTGCCACCTCGGAAGGAGCTAATGAAAAACTGTTTTTT
cdr3_aa: CATSEGANEKLFF

v_call: TRBV2
j_call: TRBJ1-1
d_call: .
clone_size: .
cdr3_nt: TGTGCCAGCAGTGAACAGGGGTATGGGACTGAAGCTTTCTTT
cdr3_aa: CASSEQGYGTEAFF

v_call: TRBV5-1
j_call: TRBJ2-5
d_call: TRBD2
clone_size: .
cdr3_nt: TGCGCCAGCGCACCCGGGACTAGCGGTATTCAAGAGACCCAGTACTTC
cdr3_aa: CASAPGTSGIQETQYF

v_call: TRBV5-1
j_call: TRBJ1-1
d_call: TRBD1
clone_size: .
cdr3_nt: TGCGCCAGCAGCACACTACAGGGGATGAACACTGAAGCTTTCTTT
cdr3_aa: CASSTLQGMNTEAFF

v_call: TRBV19
j_call: TRBJ2-7
d_call: TRBD1
clone_size: .
cdr3_nt: TGTGCCAGTAGTATAGTTGGGACAGGGTCCTACGAGCAGTACTTC
cdr3_aa: CASSIVGTGSYEQYF

v_call: TRBV7-9
j_call: TRBJ2-1
d_call: TRBD2
clone_size: once
cdr3_nt: TGTGCCAGCAGCCCGAGGGGGGCCGATAGCGGGAGGAGTGACAATGAGCAGTTCTTC
cdr3_aa: CASSPRGADSGRSDNEQFF

v_call: TRBV6-5
j_call: TRBJ2-1
d_call: .
clone_size: once
cdr3_nt: TGTGCCAGCAGTTACTCTACTCGGGGGGCATACAATGAGCAGTTCTTC
cdr3_aa: CASSYSTRGAYNEQFF